A selection of T cell receptor beta chains follows, all from one sample in a study of OX40 agonist ivuxolimab in advanced cancers. Here immunoSEQ multiplex PCR was the method, and the copy in TCRdb shows in-frame clones only, minus some. Here the sample spans about 70,000 clones, more than 65% being singletons. Sequenced here: CD4+ or CD8+ T cells sorted from blood, sampled in a trial of the OX40 agonist ivuxolimab. The receptors here all came from an adult with an advanced solid tumor such as melanoma, head and neck, liver or kidney cancer. Both conserved end residues are part of each CDR3. Clone sizes are given selectively: once, few, many, or a class where the clone is expanded.

V: TRBV19; J: TRBJ1-6; size: NA; CDR3: CASSTGQANSPLHF
V: TRBV16; J: TRBJ1-4; size: NA; CDR3: CASSQTWVSEKLFF
V: TRBV4-1; J: TRBJ1-6; size: NA; CDR3: CASSQGLQSSYNSPLHF
V: TRBV7-8; J: TRBJ2-1; size: NA; CDR3: CASSFPTAAGGFPSSYNEQFF
V: TRBV15; J: TRBJ2-5; size: NA; CDR3: CATSRPGTQAQQYF
V: TRBV5-6; J: TRBJ1-1; size: few; CDR3: CASSFTANTEAFF
V: TRBV20-1; J: TRBJ2-3; size: NA; CDR3: CSAPVRDTQYF
V: TRBV6-5; J: TRBJ2-7; size: NA; CDR3: CASSYSKGYYEQYF
V: TRBV19; J: TRBJ2-3; size: NA; CDR3: CASSIQGYTQYF
V: TRBV20-1; J: TRBJ2-7; size: once; CDR3: CSAGGGYEQYF
V: TRBV5-4; J: TRBJ2-7; size: NA; CDR3: CASSVGQGAYEQYF
V: TRBV30; J: TRBJ1-2; size: NA; CDR3: CAWRGESGGPVYGYTF
V: TRBV6-5; J: TRBJ1-2; size: few; CDR3: CASSSPAYGYTF
V: TRBV7-9; J: TRBJ2-1; size: NA; CDR3: CATPGQGYNEQFF
V: TRBV6-1; J: TRBJ1-3; size: NA; CDR3: CASSDGDSGNTIYF
V: TRBV6-5; J: TRBJ1-2; size: NA; CDR3: CASCGANYGYTF
V: TRBV7-3; J: TRBJ1-2; size: NA; CDR3: CASSLTGARGYTF
V: TRBV6-1; J: TRBJ2-7; size: NA; CDR3: CAISRGPQRWEQYF
V: TRBV7-2; J: TRBJ2-5; size: NA; CDR3: CASSLSWAGGQETQYF
V: TRBV2; J: TRBJ2-3; size: NA; CDR3: CASSEALNTQYF
V: TRBV5-1; J: TRBJ2-7; size: once; CDR3: CASRSGQGREQYF
V: TRBV5-5; J: TRBJ1-2; size: NA; CDR3: CASSFRWQVHYGYTF
V: TRBV6-5; J: TRBJ1-5; size: once; CDR3: CASRTGDSQPQHF
V: TRBV6-5; J: TRBJ1-3; size: NA; CDR3: CASSYSIKGGGNTIYF
V: TRBV30; J: TRBJ1-6; size: NA; CDR3: CAWKRGSSYNSPLHF
V: TRBV6-5; J: TRBJ1-1; size: NA; CDR3: CASSYPRVGNTEAFF
V: TRBV7-2; J: TRBJ2-5; size: NA; CDR3: CASSLVRVAREQETQYF
V: TRBV2; J: TRBJ2-7; size: NA; CDR3: CASRQTSGGAGEQYF
V: TRBV5-1; J: TRBJ1-2; size: NA; CDR3: CASSLTIRDKYGYTF
V: TRBV5-6; J: TRBJ2-2; size: few; CDR3: CASSLGAGGFYTGELFF
V: TRBV7-2; J: TRBJ1-1; size: NA; CDR3: CASSLDRNTEAFF
V: TRBV4-3; J: TRBJ1-4; size: NA; CDR3: CASSQVWTNEKLFF
V: TRBV5-4; J: TRBJ1-3; size: NA; CDR3: CASSRPSSGNTIYF
V: TRBV7-9; J: TRBJ1-4; size: NA; CDR3: CASSLISAGRGLEKLFF
V: TRBV9; J: TRBJ1-4; size: NA; CDR3: CASSPTGINEKLFF
V: TRBV9; J: TRBJ1-4; size: NA; CDR3: CASSPGLTTNEKLFF
V: TRBV29-1; J: TRBJ2-1; size: NA; CDR3: CSVEWLAGNEQFF
V: TRBV4-2; J: TRBJ2-3; size: once; CDR3: CASSHGRGTDTQYF
V: TRBV5-4; J: TRBJ1-2; size: NA; CDR3: CASSLGDRTNYGYTF
V: TRBV6-1; J: TRBJ1-1; size: NA; CDR3: CASSPGQGRSTEAFF
V: TRBV4-2; J: TRBJ1-6; size: NA; CDR3: CASSQDGRRGGARNSPLHF
V: TRBV5-8; J: TRBJ1-4; size: NA; CDR3: CASSPGYSTNEKLFF
V: TRBV7-9; J: TRBJ1-2; size: NA; CDR3: CASSRRQGASDGYTF
V: TRBV7-8; J: TRBJ1-5; size: once; CDR3: CASSLYRNNQPQHF
V: TRBV25-1; J: TRBJ2-3; size: NA; CDR3: CASGGSISTDTQYF
V: TRBV18; J: TRBJ1-1; size: NA; CDR3: CASSTGRTEAFF